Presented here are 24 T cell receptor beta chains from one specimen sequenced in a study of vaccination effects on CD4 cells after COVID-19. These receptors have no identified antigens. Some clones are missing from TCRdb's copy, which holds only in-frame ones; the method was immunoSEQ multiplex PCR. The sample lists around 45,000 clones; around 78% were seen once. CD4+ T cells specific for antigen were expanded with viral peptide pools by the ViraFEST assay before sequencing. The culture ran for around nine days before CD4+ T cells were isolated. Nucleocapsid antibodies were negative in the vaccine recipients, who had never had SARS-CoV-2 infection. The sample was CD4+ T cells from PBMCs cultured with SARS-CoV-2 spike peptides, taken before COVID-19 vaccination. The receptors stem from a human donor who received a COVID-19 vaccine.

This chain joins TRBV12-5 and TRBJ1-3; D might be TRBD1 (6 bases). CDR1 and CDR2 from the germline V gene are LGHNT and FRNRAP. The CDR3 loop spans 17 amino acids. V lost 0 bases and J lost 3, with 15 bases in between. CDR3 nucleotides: TGTGCTAGTGGTTTGGTACGCGGGGGGGCTTATGGAAACACCATATATTTT. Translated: CASGLVRGGAYGNTIYF.

In nucleotides, the CDR3 is TGTGCCAGCAGGTTAACATGGGGTCCCATATATTTT. Translation: CASRLTWGPIYF. The chain links TRBV28 to TRBJ1-3; D gene uncertain. V was trimmed by 6 bases and J by 11 bases, leaving 14 bases between them. The CDR3 extends over 12 amino acids. Germline loops: CDR1 MDHEN, CDR2 SYDVKM.

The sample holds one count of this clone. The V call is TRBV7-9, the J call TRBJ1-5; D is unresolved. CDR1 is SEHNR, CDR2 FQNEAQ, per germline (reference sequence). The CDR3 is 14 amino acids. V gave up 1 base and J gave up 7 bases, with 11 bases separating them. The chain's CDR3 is CASSLGGFGQPQHF. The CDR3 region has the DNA TGTGCCAGCAGCTTAGGAGGGTTTGGACAGCCCCAGCATTTT.

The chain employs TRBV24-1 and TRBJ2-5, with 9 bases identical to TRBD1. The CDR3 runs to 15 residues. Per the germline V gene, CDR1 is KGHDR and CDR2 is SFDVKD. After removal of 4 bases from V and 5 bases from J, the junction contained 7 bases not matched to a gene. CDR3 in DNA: TGTGCCACCAGTGACCGGGGACAGGGATGGGAGACCCAGTACTTC. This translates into CATSDRGQGWETQYF.

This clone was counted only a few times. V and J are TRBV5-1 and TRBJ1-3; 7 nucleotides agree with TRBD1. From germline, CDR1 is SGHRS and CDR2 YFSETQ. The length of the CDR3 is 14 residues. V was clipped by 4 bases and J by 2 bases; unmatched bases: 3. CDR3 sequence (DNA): TGCGCCAGCAGCCAGGGACAGCCTGGAAACACCATATATTTT. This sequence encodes CASSQGQPGNTIYF.

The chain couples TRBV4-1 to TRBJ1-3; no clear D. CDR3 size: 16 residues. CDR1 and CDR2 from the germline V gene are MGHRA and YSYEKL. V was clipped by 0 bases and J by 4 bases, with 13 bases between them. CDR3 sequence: CASSQESRAYGNTIYF. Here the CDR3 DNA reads TGCGCCAGCAGCCAAGAGAGTCGGGCGTACGGAAACACCATATATTTT.

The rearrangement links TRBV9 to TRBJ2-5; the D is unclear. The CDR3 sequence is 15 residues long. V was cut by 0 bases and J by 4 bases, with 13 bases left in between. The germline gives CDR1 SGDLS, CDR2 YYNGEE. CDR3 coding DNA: TGTGCCAGCAGCGTAGCGGCCCTCGCTCCAGAGACCCAGTACTTC. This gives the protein CASSVAALAPETQYF.

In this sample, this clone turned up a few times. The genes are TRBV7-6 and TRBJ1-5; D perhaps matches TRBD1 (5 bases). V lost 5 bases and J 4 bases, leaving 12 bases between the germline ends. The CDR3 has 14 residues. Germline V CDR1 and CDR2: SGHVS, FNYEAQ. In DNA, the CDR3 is TGTGCCAGCAGCCCAAGTCCAGGGAATCAGCCCCAGCATTTT. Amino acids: CASSPSPGNQPQHF.

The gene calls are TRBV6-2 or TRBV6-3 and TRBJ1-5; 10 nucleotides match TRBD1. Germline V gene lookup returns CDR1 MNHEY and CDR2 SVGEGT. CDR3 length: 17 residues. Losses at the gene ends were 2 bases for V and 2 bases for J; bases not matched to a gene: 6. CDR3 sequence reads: CASSYPIGQGGNQPQHF. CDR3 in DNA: TGTGCCAGCAGTTACCCGATTGGACAGGGGGGCAATCAGCCCCAGCATTTT.

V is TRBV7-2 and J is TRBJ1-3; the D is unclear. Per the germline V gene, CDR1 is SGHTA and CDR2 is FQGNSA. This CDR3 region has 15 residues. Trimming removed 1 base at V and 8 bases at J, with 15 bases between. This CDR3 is CASSLEGRLIHTIYF. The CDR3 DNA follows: TGTGCCAGCAGCTTAGAGGGCAGATTAATACACACCATATATTTT.

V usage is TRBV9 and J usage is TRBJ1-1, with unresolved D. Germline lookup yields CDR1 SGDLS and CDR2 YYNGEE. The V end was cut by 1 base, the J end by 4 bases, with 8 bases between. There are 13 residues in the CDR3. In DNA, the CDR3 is TGTGCCAGCAGCGTACAACAGAGCACTGAAGCTTTCTTT. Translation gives CASSVQQSTEAFF.

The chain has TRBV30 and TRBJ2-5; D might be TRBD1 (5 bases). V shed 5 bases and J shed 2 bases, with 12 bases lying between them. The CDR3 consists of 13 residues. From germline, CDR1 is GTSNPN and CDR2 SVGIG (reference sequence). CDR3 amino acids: CAWGAAPQETQYF. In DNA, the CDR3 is TGTGCCTGGGGGGCAGCTCCACAAGAGACCCAGTACTTC.

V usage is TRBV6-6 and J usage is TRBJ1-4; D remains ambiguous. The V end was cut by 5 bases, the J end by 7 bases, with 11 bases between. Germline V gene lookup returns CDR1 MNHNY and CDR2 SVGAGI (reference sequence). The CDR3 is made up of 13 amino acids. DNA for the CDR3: TGTGCCAGCAGTCTAGATTGGGTTGAAAAACTGTTTTTT. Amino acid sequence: CASSLDWVEKLFF.

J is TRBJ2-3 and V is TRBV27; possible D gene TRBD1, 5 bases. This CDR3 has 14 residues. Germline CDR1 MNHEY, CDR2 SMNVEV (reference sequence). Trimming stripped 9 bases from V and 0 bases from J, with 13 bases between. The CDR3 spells CASRQTPSTDTQYF. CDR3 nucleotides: TGTGCCAGTCGACAGACCCCTAGCACAGATACGCAGTATTTT.

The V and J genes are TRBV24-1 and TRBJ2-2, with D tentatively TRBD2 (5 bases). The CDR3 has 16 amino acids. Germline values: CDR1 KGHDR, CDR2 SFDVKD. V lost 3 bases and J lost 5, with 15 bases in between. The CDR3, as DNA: TGTGCCACCAGTGATAAGGGCGGTAGAGGGACCGGGGAGCTGTTTTTT. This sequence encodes CATSDKGGRGTGELFF.

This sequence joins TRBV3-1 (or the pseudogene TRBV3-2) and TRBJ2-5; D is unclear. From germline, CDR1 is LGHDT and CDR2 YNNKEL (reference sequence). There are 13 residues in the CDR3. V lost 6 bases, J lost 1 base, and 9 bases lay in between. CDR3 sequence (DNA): TGTGCCAGCAGACCCGTGGGCCAAGAGACCCAGTACTTC. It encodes CASRPVGQETQYF.

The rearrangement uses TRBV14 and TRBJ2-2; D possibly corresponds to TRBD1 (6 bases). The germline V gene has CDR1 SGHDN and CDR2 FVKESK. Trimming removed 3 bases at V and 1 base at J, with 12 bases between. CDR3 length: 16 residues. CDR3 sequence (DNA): TGTGCCAGCAGCCACCAATCGACAGGGAACACCGGGGAGCTGTTTTTT. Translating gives CASSHQSTGNTGELFF. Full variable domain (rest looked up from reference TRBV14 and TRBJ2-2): EAGVTQFPSHSVIEKGQTVTLRCDPISGHDNLYWYRRVMGKEIKFLLHFVKESKQDESGMPNNRFLAERTGGTYSTLKVQPAELEDSGVYFCASSHQSTGNTGELFFGEGSRLTVL.

The CDR3 is CASTTDRVRGYTF. In DNA form, the CDR3 reads TGTGCCAGCACTACGGACAGGGTACGCGGCTACACCTTC. The V and J genes are TRBV28 and TRBJ1-2; 8 bases map to TRBD1. The germline CDR1 and CDR2 sequences are MDHEN and SYDVKM. V dropped 7 bases and J dropped 8; count of bases not matched to a gene: 9. There are 13 residues in the CDR3.

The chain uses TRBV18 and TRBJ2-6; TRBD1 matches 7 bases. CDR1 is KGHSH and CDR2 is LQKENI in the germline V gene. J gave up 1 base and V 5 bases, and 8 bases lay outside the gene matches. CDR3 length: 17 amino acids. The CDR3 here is CASSFGQAGSGANVLTF. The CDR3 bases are TGTGCCAGCTCATTTGGACAGGCTGGATCTGGGGCCAACGTCCTGACTTTC.

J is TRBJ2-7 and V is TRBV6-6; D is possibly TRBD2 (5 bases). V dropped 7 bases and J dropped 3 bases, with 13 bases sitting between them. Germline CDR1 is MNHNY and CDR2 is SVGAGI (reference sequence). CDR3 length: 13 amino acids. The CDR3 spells CASTRGSYYEQYV. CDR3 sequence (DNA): TGTGCCAGCACCCGAGGGTCTTACTACGAGCAGTACGTC.

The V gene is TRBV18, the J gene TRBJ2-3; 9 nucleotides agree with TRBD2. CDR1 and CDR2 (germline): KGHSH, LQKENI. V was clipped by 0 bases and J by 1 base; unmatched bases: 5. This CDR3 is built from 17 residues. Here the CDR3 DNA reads TGTGCCAGCTCACCACCGACGGCTAGCGGGGGCACAGATACGCAGTATTTT. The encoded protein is CASSPPTASGGTDTQYF.

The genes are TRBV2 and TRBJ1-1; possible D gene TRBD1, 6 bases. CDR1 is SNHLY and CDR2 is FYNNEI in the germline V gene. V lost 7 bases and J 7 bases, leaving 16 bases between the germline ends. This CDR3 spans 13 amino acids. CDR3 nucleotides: TGTGCCAGCAAAACAGGGATAAGACTTGAAGCTTTCTTT. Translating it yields CASKTGIRLEAFF.

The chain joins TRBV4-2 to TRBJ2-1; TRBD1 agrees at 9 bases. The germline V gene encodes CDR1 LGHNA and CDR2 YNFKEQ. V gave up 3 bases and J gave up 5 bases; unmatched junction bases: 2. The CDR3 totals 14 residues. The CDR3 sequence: CASSQGTGNNEQFF. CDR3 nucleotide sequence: TGTGCCAGCAGCCAGGGGACAGGGAACAATGAGCAGTTCTTC.

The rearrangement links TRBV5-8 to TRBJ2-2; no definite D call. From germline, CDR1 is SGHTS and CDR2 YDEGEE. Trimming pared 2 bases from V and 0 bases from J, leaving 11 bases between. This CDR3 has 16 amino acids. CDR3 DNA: TGTGCCAGCAGCTTAGCTAGTCTGGCGAACACCGGGGAGCTGTTTTTT. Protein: CASSLASLANTGELFF. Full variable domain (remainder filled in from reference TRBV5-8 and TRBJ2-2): EAGVTQSPTHLIKTRGQQATLRCSPISGHTSVYWYQQALGLGLQFLLWYDEGEERNRGNFPPRFSGRQFPNYSSELNVNALELEDSALYLCASSLASLANTGELFFGEGSRLTVL.